What follows are 10 T cell receptor beta chains derived from one specimen sequenced in a study of blood T cells in healthy people across ages. Together with a sample-barcoded 5' primer, a J-beta primer mix was included in a second PCR lasting roughly 7 to 11 cycles. TCRdb reprocessed the 5' RACE reads via MiXCR and lists one record per CDR3 protein. In the table there are 600,000 or so distinct CDR3 sequences, roughly 31% of which are singletons. What was sequenced was blood. The receptors were gathered from a woman of 80 years or more in good health.

This clonotype was observed many times. The chain recombines TRBV5-1 with TRBJ2-7, with D possibly being TRBD1 or TRBD2 (5 bases each). Trimming stripped 3 bases from V and 6 bases from J, with 16 bases between. Germline CDR1 reads SGHRS; CDR2 reads YFSETQ. The CDR3 runs to 14 residues. For the CDR3, the DNA is TGCGCCAGCAGCTCACCCGGTGGGGGTGGCGAGCAGTACTTC. Protein sequence: CASSSPGGGGEQYF.

On this clonotype: A single base separates this from a much larger clone, so it may be a read error. The chain has TRBV7-2 and TRBJ2-5, with D hard to call. The end of the DNA is better explained by TRBJ2-7, so the J call may be wrong. The CDR3 runs 14 residues. Germline loops: CDR1 SGHTA, CDR2 FQGNSA. CDR3 in amino acids: CASSLGGPVAEQYF. The CDR3 coding sequence is TGTGCCAGCAGCTTAGGCGGACCGGTCGCCGAGCAGTACTTC.

About this clonotype: A much bigger clone sits one base away, suggesting this may be a read error. This chain uses TRBV12-3 or TRBV12-4 with TRBJ2-1; D is undetermined. The CDR3 covers 14 residues. Between the trimmed V and J ends, which lost 6 bases and 8 bases, there was a span of 17 bases. The CDR3 DNA follows: TGTGCCAGCAGATATCGGATGGGTAGGGATGAGCAGTTCTTC. Protein: CASRYRMGRDEQFF.

This clonotype was seen repeatedly, ten times or more. The gene calls are TRBV2 and TRBJ1-2, with unresolved D. Between the trimmed V and J ends, which lost 2 bases and 4 bases, there was a span of 5 bases. CDR1 and CDR2 (germline): SNHLY, FYNNEI. This CDR3 contains 12 residues. The chain's CDR3 is CASSERTYGYTF. As DNA, the CDR3 is TGTGCCAGCAGTGAACGGACCTATGGCTACACCTTC.

Ten or more counts support this clonotype. The V and J genes are TRBV29-1 and TRBJ1-5, with D unclear. Germline V CDR1 and CDR2: SQVTM, ANQGSEA. The CDR3 has 12 amino acids. The germline V and J ends were trimmed by 4 bases and 3 bases, with 7 bases remaining between them. CDR3 protein: CSVGGNNQPQHF. The DNA of the CDR3 is TGCAGCGTTGGAGGGAACAATCAGCCCCAGCATTTT.

In its sample, this clonotype was seen many times. The chain combines TRBV29-1 with TRBJ2-1; 8 bases map to TRBD1. The CDR3 is 15 amino acids. The germline CDR1 and CDR2 sequences are SQVTM and ANQGSEA. V was clipped by 8 bases and J by 10 bases; unmatched bases: 19. CDR3 amino acids: CSFLSGAGGLKEQFF. In DNA, the CDR3 is TGCAGCTTCCTCTCCGGGGCAGGGGGCTTAAAGGAGCAGTTCTTC.

The V call is TRBV20-1, the J call TRBJ2-7; D is ambiguous. Trimming cost V 3 bases and J 0 bases, with 9 bases left between them. CDR3 length equals 13 residues. Germline lookup yields CDR1 DFQATT and CDR2 SNEGSKA (reference sequence). The CDR3 coding sequence is TGCAGTGCTAGTGGTTCTGGCTCCTACGAGCAGTACTTC. Its protein is CSASGSGSYEQYF.

This chain uses TRBV5-6 with TRBJ1-1, with 8 bases matching TRBD1. The CDR3 runs to 16 residues. Trimming removed 2 bases from V and 5 bases from J; junction bases left unmatched: 11. Per germline, CDR1 SGHDT and CDR2 YYEEEE. CDR3 in amino acids: CASSFASGQGRTEAFF. DNA of the CDR3: TGTGCCAGCAGCTTCGCGTCCGGACAGGGTAGGACTGAAGCTTTCTTT.

The sample holds a few counts of this clonotype. This rearrangement joins TRBV20-1 to TRBJ2-2, with no clear D. This CDR3 is built from 13 residues. Trimming removed 6 bases at V and 1 base at J, with 9 bases between. Germline loops: CDR1 DFQATT, CDR2 SNEGSKA (reference sequence). The CDR3 reads CSADKRNTGELFF. DNA of the CDR3: TGCAGTGCCGACAAACGGAACACCGGGGAGCTGTTTTTT.

Notes on this clonotype: At one end, the junction sequence differs from germline, possibly due to a read error. The chain carries TRBV7-9 and TRBJ1-2, with D unclear. The germline V gene encodes CDR1 SEHNR and CDR2 FQNEAQ (reference sequence). The CDR3 has 12 residues. CDR3 sequence (DNA): TGTTCCAGCAGGTTCCCGGGATATGGCTACACCTTC. Translation: CSSRFPGYGYTF.